This TCR beta chain was captured by sequencing in a study of blood T cells in healthy people across ages. Whole-study findings and limits: Estimated diversity, derived from one million T cells, was regarded as an underestimate.

The CDR3 length is 17 residues. Losses at the gene ends were 2 bases for V and 2 bases for J; bases not matched to a gene: 5. The germline V gene encodes CDR1 MNHEY and CDR2 SVGAGI. Peripheral blood samples of around 9.3 milliliters were drawn from each donor. A minimum of 6 million PBMCs was isolated per sample. Combining a sample-barcoded 5' primer with a J-beta primer mix, a second PCR ran for roughly 6 to 12 cycles. TCRdb passed the 5' RACE reads through MiXCR, listing each CDR3 protein once. The sample carries roughly 1,800,000 distinct CDR3 sequences, roughly 49% recorded once. This clonotype was counted once. The antigen is undetermined.

The receptor comes from a middle-aged woman in good health. The sample consisted of blood. The chain uses TRBV6-5 and TRBJ2-6, with 8 positions matching TRBD1. The CDR3 DNA reads TGTGCCAGCAGTTACCAGTTGACAGGGGCTGGGGCCAACGTCCTGACTTTC. It yields the protein CASSYQLTGAGANVLTF.